These 21 T cell receptor beta chains were sequenced from one sample in a study of T cell repertoires in cytomegalovirus infection. Which antigens these TCRs recognize remains unknown. MiXCR, run by TCRdb on the reads, gives a single entry per CDR3 protein. Of about 900,000 distinct CDR3 sequences in the sample, 31% are singletons; the top ten hold about 14%. Sequencing used cultured CD8+ T cells from PBMCs, obtained from culture after CMV antigen stimulation. These TCRs come from a human donor in good health (CMV status not recorded). Some clones in this sample may be carry-over from other donors' samples.

The chain has TRBV7-8 and TRBJ2-1, with D perhaps matching TRBD2 (5 bases). The CDR3 consists of 16 residues. CDR1 SGHVS and CDR2 FQNEAQ come from the germline V gene. Trimming pared 1 base from V and 6 bases from J, leaving 16 bases between. CDR3 in amino acids: CASSLGSLRSGNEQFF. The CDR3 bases are TGTGCCAGCAGCTTAGGAAGCCTAAGAAGCGGCAATGAGCAGTTCTTC.

The J gene is TRBJ1-1, the V gene TRBV5-8; D gene uncertain. V shed 0 bases and J shed 1 base, with 10 bases lying between them. Germline lookup yields CDR1 SGHTS and CDR2 YDEGEE. The CDR3 loop spans 15 amino acids. In DNA form, the CDR3 reads TGTGCCAGCAGCTTGGTATGGCGGACGAACACTGAAGCTTTCTTT. Its protein product is CASSLVWRTNTEAFF.

Only one count was recorded for this clonotype. The chain has TRBV5-6 and TRBJ2-1, with D unresolved. Germline CDR1 SGHDT, CDR2 YYEEEE. The length of the CDR3 is 12 residues. V lost 1 base, J lost 8 bases, and 7 bases lay in between. CDR3 nucleotides: TGTGCCAGCAGCTTGCTGTACGATGAGCAGTTCTTC. This codes for CASSLLYDEQFF.

CDR3 sequence: CASSYFGPGTEKLFF. The DNA for the CDR3 is TGTGCCAGCAGTTACTTCGGTCCCGGGACTGAAAAACTGTTTTTT. This chain joins TRBV6-6 and TRBJ1-4; D is perhaps TRBD1 (5 bases). CDR1 MNHNY and CDR2 SVGAGI come from the germline V gene (reference sequence). This CDR3 is 15 amino acids long. V lost 1 base to trimming and J lost 7 bases, with 13 bases between them.

The V and J genes are TRBV10-3 and TRBJ2-7, with D tentatively TRBD1 (5 bases). The CDR3 is 18 residues long. The V end lost 3 bases, the J end lost 0 bases, and 21 bases lay between the germline ends. Germline V gene data show CDR1 as ENHRY and CDR2 as SYGVKD. The CDR3: CAISDSWQGASYSYEQYV. CDR3 DNA sequence: TGTGCCATCAGTGATAGTTGGCAGGGTGCCTCTTACTCCTACGAGCAGTACGTC.

This chain connects TRBV12-3 or TRBV12-4 to TRBJ1-2; 8 bases match TRBD1. After removal of 4 bases from V and 7 bases from J, the junction contained 11 bases not matched to a gene. This CDR3 spans 15 amino acids. The CDR3, as DNA: TGTGCCAGCAGTTCATCGGGACAGGCGGCGGGTGGCTACACCTTC. This codes for CASSSSGQAAGGYTF.

This clonotype was recorded a few times. V and J are TRBV7-6 and TRBJ2-1; D remains unclear. CDR1 SGHVS and CDR2 FNYEAQ come from the germline V gene. Trimming removed 6 bases at V and 15 bases at J, with 18 bases between. The CDR3 contains 12 residues. CDR3 bases: TGTGCCAGCAGGTTGCCCCCCGATCCCTCGTTCTTC. Translation gives CASRLPPDPSFF.

In its sample, this clonotype was seen a few times. In DNA form, the CDR3 reads TGCGCCAGCTTTTCCGGGACAGACTACAATGAGCAGTTCTTC. Translated, it gives CASFSGTDYNEQFF. The chain couples TRBV5-1 to TRBJ2-1, with 7 positions matching TRBD1. V lost 7 bases to trimming and J lost 3 bases; unmatched junction nucleotides: 7. This CDR3 spans 14 amino acids. Germline V gene lookup returns CDR1 SGHRS and CDR2 YFSETQ.

This clonotype was seen a single time. The chain joins TRBV7-3 to TRBJ2-1; D is possibly TRBD2 (6 bases). V lost 5 bases to trimming and J lost 12 bases, with 17 bases between them. CDR1 is SGHTA and CDR2 is FQGTGA in the germline V gene. This CDR3 has 13 amino acids. The CDR3 region has the DNA TGTGCCAGCAGCCGTCCGGGGGTCGTTGGGCAGTTCTTC. Its protein product is CASSRPGVVGQFF.

This clonotype showed up many times. The V call is TRBV7-6, the J call TRBJ1-2; 9 bases fit TRBD1. The CDR3 runs 14 residues. From germline, CDR1 is SGHVS and CDR2 FNYEAQ. After removal of 5 bases from V and 3 bases from J, the junction contained 4 bases not matched to a gene. CDR3 protein: CASSPGQGYYGYTF. In DNA, the CDR3 is TGTGCCAGCAGCCCGGGACAGGGTTACTATGGCTACACCTTC.

On this clonotype: The junction does not match germline at one end; this may be a read error. The rearrangement uses TRBV6-5 and TRBJ2-2; D perhaps matches TRBD2 (5 bases). Per the germline V gene, CDR1 is MNHEY and CDR2 is SVGAGI. This CDR3 region has 15 residues. CDR3 DNA: TGTGCCAGCAGTTACGCAGGCCATAACACCGGGGAGCTGTCTTTT. It specifies CASSYAGHNTGELSF.

In regard to this clonotype: The CDR3 does not close with the conserved phenylalanine or tryptophan, likely indicating a read error. The rearrangement joins TRBV28 to TRBJ2-7, with 11 bases aligning to TRBD1. CDR1 is MDHEN, CDR2 SYDVKM, per germline. The CDR3 spans 18 residues. V lost 6 bases, J lost 5 bases, and 18 bases stayed unmatched. The CDR3 DNA reads as TGTGCCAGCAGGCCCCTTACTAACCGGGACAGGGGGTCACACGAGCAGTACGAC. The encoded protein is CASRPLTNRDRGSHEQYD.

The genes are TRBV27 and TRBJ2-7; no definite D call. With 4 bases removed from V and 4 bases from J, the gap between germline ends came to 14 bases. The CDR3 is made up of 14 amino acids. Germline-derived CDR1 and CDR2 are MNHEY and SMNVEV (reference sequence). In nucleotides, the CDR3 is TGTGCCAGCAGTTCAAGACCTAGAGTTTACGAGCAGTACTTC. Translating it yields CASSSRPRVYEQYF.

In regard to this clonotype: At one end, the junction sequence differs from germline, possibly due to a read error. The rearrangement links TRBV12-3 or TRBV12-4 to TRBJ1-5; tentatively, D is TRBD1 (5 bases). CDR3 length: 15 amino acids. The CDR3, as DNA: TGTGTCAGCAGTGCCGGGACTCATAGCAATCAGCCCCAGCATTTT. Amino acids: CVSSAGTHSNQPQHF.

The chain recombines TRBV6-5 with TRBJ2-1, with D unresolved. Deletions cut 2 bases from V and 1 base from J, with 15 bases between. CDR1 is MNHEY, CDR2 SVGAGI, per germline. The CDR3 is 17 residues long. CDR3 in amino acids: CASSYRQITLSYNEQFF. The CDR3 nucleotides are TGTGCCAGCAGTTACAGGCAGATCACATTATCCTACAATGAGCAGTTCTTC.

The chain uses TRBV6-5 and TRBJ2-1; 10 nucleotides line up with TRBD2. Germline trimming cut 1 base from V and 4 bases from J; bases unmatched to any gene: 1. The germline CDR1 and CDR2 sequences are MNHEY and SVGAGI. The CDR3 length is 15 residues. This CDR3 is CASSYLTSGYNEQFF. CDR3 sequence (DNA): TGTGCCAGCAGTTACTTGACTAGCGGGTACAATGAGCAGTTCTTC.

The chain employs TRBV4-1 and TRBJ1-1; tentatively, D is TRBD1 (5 bases). Germline lookup yields CDR1 MGHRA and CDR2 YSYEKL. Trimming removed 4 bases from V and 4 bases from J, with 22 bases in between. This CDR3 is 17 amino acids long. The CDR3 here is CASSLLTEGAPGTEAFF. CDR3 nucleotide sequence: TGCGCCAGCAGCCTCCTAACGGAAGGGGCCCCGGGCACTGAAGCTTTCTTT.

The rearrangement links TRBV6-1 to TRBJ2-7; the match to TRBD1 covers 8 bases. The CDR3 is 14 residues long. Germline assignment: CDR1 MNHNS and CDR2 SASEGT. The J segment lost 5 bases and the V segment lost 3 bases, leaving 6 bases of the junction unmatched. The CDR3: CASSEDRASDEQYV. The CDR3 nucleotides read TGTGCCAGCAGTGAGGACAGGGCTTCAGACGAGCAGTACGTC.

This chain connects TRBV12-3 or TRBV12-4 to TRBJ2-1; D might be TRBD1 (7 bases). The CDR3 length is 12 residues. V was trimmed by 9 bases and J by 7 bases, leaving 13 bases between them. CDR3 sequence (DNA): TGTGCCAGTCAGGGGGGCCTAAATGAGCAGTTCTTC. Protein product: CASQGGLNEQFF.

Ten or more counts support this clonotype. This sequence joins TRBV7-3 and TRBJ2-1; TRBD2 agrees at 12 bases. In germline, CDR1 is SGHTA, CDR2 FQGTGA. Germline trimming cut 5 bases from V and 7 bases from J; bases unmatched to any gene: 3. This CDR3 has 14 amino acids. The DNA of the CDR3 is TGTGCCAGCAGCCTAGCGGGGGGGGCTAATGAGCAGTTCTTC. The encoded protein is CASSLAGGANEQFF.

The V call is TRBV7-9, the J call TRBJ1-2; D call uncertain. The length of the CDR3 is 15 residues. Germline V lookup: CDR1 SEHNR, CDR2 FQNEAQ (reference sequence). Deletions cut 4 bases from V and 8 bases from J, with 20 bases between. Written as DNA, the CDR3 is TGTGCCAGCAGCTCGTCTCAGCTGCGGACGTTCGGCTACACCTTC. This sequence encodes CASSSSQLRTFGYTF.